The 30 T cell receptor beta chains given below trace back to one sample, sequenced in a study of cytomegalovirus exposure and HLA in healthy donors. Both 60 Vbeta primers and 13 Jbeta primers went into the PCR. Clones were sequenced by immunoSEQ multiplex PCR, and TCRdb holds only the in-frame ones, with some missing. The sample contains fewer than 250,000 clones, roughly 87% of which appear only once. Sequencing was carried out using PBMCs. These TCRs come from a boy aged 2 to 10 in good health and CMV-seronegative.

The chain carries TRBV27 and TRBJ2-3, with 7 bases aligning to TRBD1. The CDR3 consists of 15 residues. V lost 5 bases, J lost 4 bases, and 9 bases stayed unmatched. Germline assignment: CDR1 MNHEY and CDR2 SMNVEV (reference sequence). The CDR3 reads CASSITGASADTQYF. The CDR3 DNA reads as TGTGCCAGCAGTATAACAGGGGCCTCCGCAGATACGCAGTATTTT.

The chain carries TRBV30 and TRBJ2-1, with a weak D call TRBD1 (7 bases). Germline V gene lookup returns CDR1 GTSNPN and CDR2 SVGIG (reference sequence). The CDR3 is 14 residues long. V was clipped by 1 base and J by 9 bases, with 16 bases between them. CDR3 sequence reads: CAWSGARGVSEQFF. CDR3 sequence (DNA): TGTGCCTGGAGTGGAGCCAGGGGGGTCAGTGAGCAGTTCTTC.

V and J are TRBV5-1 and TRBJ2-7; 9 bases fit TRBD1. The CDR3 covers 12 residues. After removal of 3 bases from V and 5 bases from J, the junction contained 0 bases not matched to a gene. Germline CDR1 reads SGHRS; CDR2 reads YFSETQ. CDR3 sequence reads: CASSWDRDEQYF. As DNA, the CDR3 is TGCGCCAGCAGCTGGGACAGGGACGAGCAGTACTTC.

This clone was found once. The V gene is TRBV5-6, the J gene TRBJ2-1; no clear D gene. The CDR3 runs 16 residues. From germline, CDR1 is SGHDT and CDR2 YYEEEE. Deletions cut 0 bases from V and 3 bases from J, with 13 bases between. CDR3 amino acids: CASSLDMAVLYNEQFF. The CDR3 DNA is TGTGCCAGCAGCTTGGATATGGCAGTGCTCTACAATGAGCAGTTCTTC.

The J gene is TRBJ2-5, the V gene TRBV30; D might be TRBD1 (6 bases). Per the germline V gene, CDR1 is GTSNPN and CDR2 is SVGIG (reference sequence). The CDR3 length is 13 residues. In DNA, the CDR3 is TGTGCGCAGGGGTTTGGGGACCGAGAGACCCAGTACTTC. This codes for CAQGFGDRETQYF.

V gene TRBV29-1 combines with J gene TRBJ2-7; perhaps TRBD2 as D (6 bases). CDR1 is SQVTM, CDR2 ANQGSEA, per germline. The CDR3 extends over 13 amino acids. V was shortened by 4 bases and J by 5 bases, with 15 bases between the two germline ends. As DNA, the CDR3 is TGCAGCGTTGGTGGAGGGCACGTCAACGAGCAGTACTTC. This gives the protein CSVGGGHVNEQYF.

This clone showed up just a few times. The CDR3 region is CASSFQGGCSQPQHF. CDR3 coding DNA: TGTGCCAGCAGCTTTCAAGGAGGGTGCAGCCAGCCCCAGCATTTT. This chain joins TRBV6-4 and TRBJ1-5; D unresolved. V gave up 6 bases and J gave up 7 bases, with 19 bases separating them. The germline CDR1 and CDR2 sequences are MRHNA and SNTAGT. The CDR3 has 15 residues.

The V call is TRBV30, the J call TRBJ2-5; 7 nucleotides line up with TRBD1. This CDR3 region has 16 residues. Germline assignment: CDR1 GTSNPN and CDR2 SVGIG (reference sequence). V dropped 0 bases and J dropped 2; count of bases not matched to a gene: 9. The DNA of the CDR3 is TGTGCCTGGAGTGTAATCTTGGGACAGACACAAGAGACCCAGTACTTC. Translated: CAWSVILGQTQETQYF.

In DNA, the CDR3 is TGTGCCAGCAGTTATACTAGGGGGAGTGCCGATGAGCAGTTCTTC. Amino acid sequence: CASSYTRGSADEQFF. This chain connects TRBV28 to TRBJ2-1; tentatively, D is TRBD1 (6 bases). This CDR3 is 15 amino acids long. Trimming stripped 4 bases from V and 8 bases from J, with 18 bases between. Germline CDR1 and CDR2: MDHEN and SYDVKM.

This clone was observed once. The CDR3 nucleotides read TGTGCCAGCAGCGGAGGAGGACAGGCCTACGAGCAGTACTTC. It codes for CASSGGGQAYEQYF. This sequence joins TRBV9 and TRBJ2-7, with 7 bases identical to TRBD1. This CDR3 is built from 14 residues. The V gene end was trimmed by 3 bases and the J gene end by 2 bases; junction bases not matched to a gene: 5. Germline V gene data show CDR1 as SGDLS and CDR2 as YYNGEE.

The V and J genes are TRBV5-1 and TRBJ2-7; D remains ambiguous. V was trimmed by 0 bases and J by 6 bases, leaving 4 bases between them. The CDR3 sequence is 11 residues long. The germline V gene has CDR1 SGHRS and CDR2 YFSETQ. CDR3 bases: TGCGCCAGCAGCTTGGAACTCGAGCAGTACTTC. This translates into CASSLELEQYF.

The V call is TRBV11-2, the J call TRBJ1-2, with 8 bases matching TRBD1. CDR1 is SGHAT and CDR2 is FQNNGV in the germline V gene. V gave up 5 bases and J gave up 7 bases; unmatched junction bases: 12. This CDR3 region has 15 residues. The CDR3 nucleotides read TGTGCCAGCAGCCCCCGGACAGGGACAAATGCTGGCTACACCTTC. Translated: CASSPRTGTNAGYTF.

The gene calls are TRBV4-2 and TRBJ2-2, with D possibly TRBD1 on 5 matching bases. The germline CDR1 and CDR2 sequences are LGHNA and YNFKEQ. V lost 2 bases and J 2 bases, leaving 9 bases between the germline ends. This CDR3 spans 15 amino acids. CDR3 sequence reads: CASSQPRGNTGELFF. The CDR3 DNA follows: TGTGCCAGCAGCCAACCAAGGGGCAACACCGGGGAGCTGTTTTTT.

The gene calls are TRBV5-6 and TRBJ2-1, with TRBD1 identical over 11 bases. CDR1 and CDR2 (germline): SGHDT, YYEEEE. This CDR3 is built from 16 residues. V was pared by 4 bases and J by 10 bases, with 13 bases of the junction left unmatched. In DNA form, the CDR3 reads TGTGCCAGCAGCGTACCCCGCGGGACAGGGGGGAGGGAGCAGTTCTTC. This codes for CASSVPRGTGGREQFF.

The rearrangement joins TRBV10-3 to TRBJ1-5, with TRBD1 identical over 8 bases. The CDR3 spans 15 residues. The germline V gene encodes CDR1 ENHRY and CDR2 SYGVKD. Trimming at V came to 0 bases and at J to 9 bases, leaving 7 bases not matched to a gene. The CDR3 spells CAISESGQGWTPQHF. Written as DNA, the CDR3 is TGTGCCATCAGTGAGTCTGGACAGGGCTGGACGCCCCAGCATTTT.

This clone turned up a few times. The chain couples TRBV6-5 to TRBJ1-3; D perhaps matches TRBD1 (6 bases). CDR3 length: 15 amino acids. The V gene's germline CDR1 is MNHEY and CDR2 SVGAGI. Trimming removed 2 bases at V and 4 bases at J, with 12 bases between. The CDR3, as DNA: TGTGCCAGCAGTTACAGCCTAGGACAGGGAAACACCATATATTTT. Its protein is CASSYSLGQGNTIYF.

V and J are TRBV7-9 and TRBJ1-5, with D perhaps matching TRBD1 (6 bases). With 4 bases removed from V and 0 bases from J, the gap between germline ends came to 19 bases. Germline V gives CDR1 SEHNR, CDR2 FQNEAQ (reference sequence). The length of the CDR3 is 18 residues. CDR3 residues: CASSSTAPTGNSNQPQHF. CDR3 in DNA: TGTGCCAGCAGCTCCACCGCCCCCACAGGGAATAGCAATCAGCCCCAGCATTTT.

The rearrangement uses TRBV19 and TRBJ1-1; possible D gene TRBD1, 6 bases. Germline CDR1 reads LNHDA; CDR2 reads SQIVND (reference sequence). This CDR3 is built from 13 residues. Deletions cut 7 bases from V and 0 bases from J, with 9 bases between. The CDR3 nucleotides read TGTGCCAGTATAAGGGACATGAACACTGAAGCTTTCTTT. Its translation: CASIRDMNTEAFF.

The chain employs TRBV7-6 and TRBJ2-1; 9 nucleotides agree with TRBD2. The germline CDR1 and CDR2 sequences are SGHVS and FNYEAQ. The CDR3 length is 15 residues. V lost 3 bases and J lost 7; bases outside the gene matches: 7. The CDR3, as DNA: TGTGCCAGCAGCTTTACTAGCGGGTACGGAAATGAGCAGTTCTTC. Residues: CASSFTSGYGNEQFF.

As for this clone: One end of the junction is discordant with germline, which a read error may explain. The chain couples TRBV4-2 to TRBJ1-6; D is perhaps TRBD1 (6 bases). CDR1 LGHNA and CDR2 YNFKEQ come from the germline V gene. There are 16 residues in the CDR3. The CDR3 DNA reads TGTGCCAGCAGCCAACGGGACACCGTCTATAGTTCACCCCTCCACTTT. Translation: CASSQRDTVYSSPLHF.

The V call is TRBV19, the J call TRBJ2-4, with D perhaps matching TRBD1 (5 bases). Trimming removed 4 bases from V and 0 bases from J, with 10 bases in between. CDR1 is LNHDA, CDR2 SQIVND, per germline (reference sequence). CDR3 length: 15 residues. CDR3 bases: TGTGCCAGTAGTACGGACACTTTAGCCAAAAACATTCAGTACTTC. The encoded protein is CASSTDTLAKNIQYF.

J is TRBJ2-3 and V is TRBV5-1; 16 bases are a match to TRBD2. Germline V gene data show CDR1 as SGHRS and CDR2 as YFSETQ. This CDR3 is 19 amino acids long. Trimming took 0 bases from V and 3 from J; bases not matched to a gene: 7. CDR3 nucleotides: TGCGCCAGCAGCTTGGCCCCCGGGACTAGCGGGGGGGGAACAGATACGCAGTATTTT. Translation: CASSLAPGTSGGGTDTQYF.

The chain joins TRBV19 to TRBJ2-5; 8 bases fit TRBD2. This CDR3 is built from 16 residues. The ends lost 4 bases at V and 2 bases at J; junction bases unmatched: 9. Germline V gene sequence: CDR1 LNHDA, CDR2 SQIVND (reference sequence). CDR3 nucleotide sequence: TGTGCCAGTAGTAGCCCGTTAGCGGGATCACAAGAGACCCAGTACTTC. Its translation: CASSSPLAGSQETQYF. Drawing the rest from reference TRBV19 and TRBJ2-5, the complete variable domain is DGGITQSPKYLFRKEGQNVTLSCEQNLNHDAMYWYRQDPGQGLRLIYYSQIVNDFQKGDIAEGYSVSREKKESFPLTVTSAQKNPTAFYLCASSSPLAGSQETQYFGPGTRLLVL.

The chain employs TRBV9 and TRBJ2-7, with 12 bases aligning to TRBD1. The germline V gene has CDR1 SGDLS and CDR2 YYNGEE. CDR3 size: 15 residues. J gave up 4 bases and V 0 bases, and 2 bases lay outside the gene matches. DNA for the CDR3: TGTGCCAGCAGCGTAGGGGACAGGGGGCTATACGAGCAGTACTTC. Protein product: CASSVGDRGLYEQYF.

This clone occurred a few times. The rearrangement joins TRBV30 to TRBJ2-2, with D possibly matching TRBD2 (6 bases). This CDR3 has 14 residues. V lost 3 bases and J 4 bases, leaving 12 bases between the germline ends. Germline V CDR1 and CDR2: GTSNPN, SVGIG (reference sequence). CDR3 residues: CAWSGGVGTGELFF. CDR3 nucleotide sequence: TGTGCCTGGAGCGGAGGGGTCGGCACCGGGGAGCTGTTTTTT.

This clone was recorded only once. The chain combines TRBV6-5 with TRBJ2-5; D unresolved. CDR1 and CDR2 from the germline V gene are MNHEY and SVGAGI. Between the trimmed V and J ends, which lost 6 bases and 2 bases, there was a span of 4 bases. There are 11 residues in the CDR3. CDR3 region: CASSQQETQYF. For the CDR3, the DNA is TGTGCCAGCAGCCAACAAGAGACCCAGTACTTC.

The V gene is TRBV5-1, the J gene TRBJ2-1; 9 nucleotides match TRBD2. V shed 4 bases, J shed 7 bases, and the junction held 9 bases outside the gene matches. The CDR3 length is 15 residues. Germline V gives CDR1 SGHRS, CDR2 YFSETQ. Here the CDR3 reads CASSPGTSWGNEQFF. The CDR3 nucleotides are TGCGCCAGCAGCCCGGGGACTAGCTGGGGAAATGAGCAGTTCTTC.

CDR3 sequence (DNA): TGTGCCAGCCAGTTACAGGGTTGGGCGAACACTGAAGCTTTCTTT. Amino acids: CASQLQGWANTEAFF. The V call is TRBV6-5, the J call TRBJ1-1, with a tentative D call TRBD1 (6 bases). CDR1 and CDR2 (germline): MNHEY, SVGAGI. Trimming removed 8 bases at V and 1 base at J, with 17 bases between. The CDR3 sequence is 15 residues long.

This clone was detected only once. The chain employs TRBV29-1 and TRBJ1-1; D ambiguous. The CDR3 covers 15 residues. Germline lookup yields CDR1 SQVTM and CDR2 ANQGSEA. Trimming pared 5 bases from V and 4 bases from J, leaving 20 bases between. The CDR3 coding sequence is TGCAGCGTTTCCCCTACCGGGCTAGAGGGCACTGAAGCTTTCTTT. Protein: CSVSPTGLEGTEAFF.

The chain links TRBV14 to TRBJ2-2; the match to TRBD1 covers 7 bases. The CDR3 runs to 15 residues. The V segment lost 3 bases and the J segment 3 bases; nucleotides outside the gene matches: 4. Germline lookup yields CDR1 SGHDN and CDR2 FVKESK. The CDR3 DNA reads TGTGCCAGCAGCCATTATCAGGGGGACACCGGGGAGCTGTTTTTT. Its protein product is CASSHYQGDTGELFF.